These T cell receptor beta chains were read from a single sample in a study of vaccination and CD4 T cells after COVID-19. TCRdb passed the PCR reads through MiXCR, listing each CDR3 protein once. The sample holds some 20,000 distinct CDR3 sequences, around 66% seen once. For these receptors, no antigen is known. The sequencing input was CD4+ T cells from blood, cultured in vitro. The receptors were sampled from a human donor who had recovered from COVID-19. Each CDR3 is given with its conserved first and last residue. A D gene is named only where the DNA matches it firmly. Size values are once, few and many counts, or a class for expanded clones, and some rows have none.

CAWSQGLSSYNSPLHF	TGTGCCTGGAGTCAGGGCTTAAGCTCCTATAATTCACCCCTCCACTTT	TRBV30	TRBJ1-6	.	few
CASSLSRGARQPQHF	TGTGCCAGCAGCTTAAGCAGAGGGGCAAGGCAGCCCCAGCATTTT	TRBV7-2	TRBJ1-5	.	few
CASNTRGSDTQYF	TGTGCCAGTAATACTCGGGGATCAGATACGCAGTATTTT	TRBV19	TRBJ2-3	.	.
CASSGRRFSNQPQHF	TGTGCCAGCAGTGGTCGGCGGTTTAGCAATCAGCCCCAGCATTTT	TRBV2	TRBJ1-5	.	.
CASSSLGTSGLVEQFF	TGTGCCAGCAGCTCCCTTGGGACTAGCGGGTTAGTTGAGCAGTTCTTC	TRBV7-3	TRBJ2-1	TRBD2	once
CASSPSRGLFGTEAFF	TGTGCCAGCTCACCAAGTAGGGGGCTGTTTGGAACTGAAGCTTTCTTT	TRBV18	TRBJ1-1	TRBD1	.
CASRGATGRDEQYF	TGTGCCAGCAGGGGCGCGACGGGCAGGGACGAGCAGTACTTC	TRBV6-1	TRBJ2-7	.	.
CASSPRTDRVGANTEAFF	TGTGCCAGCTCACCCCGGACCGACAGGGTAGGAGCGAACACTGAAGCTTTCTTT	TRBV18	TRBJ1-1	TRBD1	.
CASSPLDTQYF	TGTGCCAGCAGTCCACTGGATACGCAGTATTTT	TRBV12-3/TRBV12-4	TRBJ2-3	.	.
CASSSGLSPTF	TGTGCCAGCAGCTCTGGTCTGTCACCCACCTTC	TRBV7-9	TRBJ1-2	.	.
CASSSPKATPREGYGYTF	TGTGCCAGCAGCTCCCCAAAGGCCACTCCCCGTGAGGGCTATGGCTACACCTTC	TRBV21-1	TRBJ1-2	.	.
CASSIVGGSEAFF	TGTGCCAGTAGTATAGTAGGGGGCTCTGAAGCTTTCTTT	TRBV19	TRBJ1-1	TRBD1	.
CASSSNRGGNQPQHF	TGTGCCAGCAGTTCAAACAGGGGCGGCAATCAGCCCCAGCATTTT	TRBV2	TRBJ1-5	TRBD1	.
CASGSQSSYEQYF	TGCGCCAGCGGCAGTCAGAGCTCCTACGAGCAGTACTTC	TRBV10-2	TRBJ2-7	.	.
CASSRGASSYEQYF	TGTGCCAGCAGCAGAGGGGCCAGCTCCTACGAGCAGTACTTC	TRBV7-2	TRBJ2-7	.	.
CASSLDPSRVVTEAFF	TGCGCCAGCAGCTTGGATCCGTCCAGGGTGGTCACTGAAGCTTTCTTT	TRBV5-1	TRBJ1-1	.	.
CASSPSIGHTIQPQHF	TGTGCCAGCAGCCCCAGCATCGGGCACACCATCCAGCCCCAGCATTTT	TRBV7-2	TRBJ1-5	.	few
CASSPTRQGSNEKLFF	TGTGCCAGCAGCCCGACCCGACAGGGCTCCAATGAAAAACTGTTTTTT	TRBV7-9	TRBJ1-4	TRBD1	few
CASSHNRGHTEAFF	TGTGCCAGCAGCCACAACAGGGGACACACTGAAGCTTTCTTT	TRBV12-3/TRBV12-4	TRBJ1-1	TRBD1	.
CASSLDRESYTF	TGTGCCAGCAGTCTCGACAGGGAGAGTTACACCTTC	TRBV7-2	TRBJ1-2	TRBD1	.
CASSRPVNTEAFF	TGTGCCAGCAGCCGGCCGGTGAACACTGAAGCTTTCTTT	TRBV7-2	TRBJ1-1	.	once
CASSLAGGYGYTF	TGTGCCAGCAGCTTAGCGGGGGGGTATGGCTACACCTTC	TRBV11-2	TRBJ1-2	.	.
CASSHPEWSYGYTF	TGTGCCAGCAGCCACCCGGAGTGGAGCTATGGCTACACCTTC	TRBV6-1	TRBJ1-2	.	.
CATTGLAGKYQETQYF	TGTGCCACCACGGGACTAGCGGGGAAGTACCAAGAGACCCAGTACTTC	TRBV6-2/TRBV6-3	TRBJ2-5	TRBD2	.
CSASSGLEAFF	TGCAGTGCTAGTTCGGGACTTGAAGCTTTCTTT	TRBV20-1	TRBJ1-1	.	few
CATSDGGRNTQYF	TGTGCCACCAGTGATGGGGGGAGGAATACGCAGTATTTT	TRBV24-1	TRBJ2-3	.	.
CASSQRQGYFSTEAFF	TGTGCCAGCAGCCAGCGACAGGGGTATTTTTCCACTGAAGCTTTCTTT	TRBV7-9	TRBJ1-1	TRBD1	.
CASSHNRGIKNNSPLHF	TGTGCCAGCAGTCACAACAGGGGCATTAAAAATAATTCACCCCTCCACTTT	TRBV5-8	TRBJ1-6	TRBD1	.
CASSRRLAGVGEQYF	TGTGCCAGCAGCCGTAGACTAGCGGGAGTTGGCGAGCAGTACTTC	TRBV11-2	TRBJ2-7	TRBD2	.
CASSFRGPQSQPQHF	TGTGCCAGCAGCTTCCGGGGTCCCCAAAGTCAGCCCCAGCATTTT	TRBV27	TRBJ1-5	.	.
CASSHFSGGGQETQYF	TGTGCCAGCAGTCACTTTAGCGGGGGCGGGCAAGAGACCCAGTACTTC	TRBV12-3/TRBV12-4	TRBJ2-5	TRBD2	few
CASSYIVTGPDGGEQYF	TGTGCCAGCAGTTATATAGTTACAGGGCCGGATGGAGGCGAGCAGTACTTC	TRBV6-5	TRBJ2-7	.	.
CASSLIGTSGSEQYF	TGTGCCAGCAGCTTAATCGGGACTAGCGGGAGCGAGCAGTACTTC	TRBV7-2	TRBJ2-7	TRBD2	.
CATSKGQGYAGELFF	TGTGCCACCAGTAAGGGACAGGGGTATGCCGGGGAGCTGTTTTTT	TRBV15	TRBJ2-2	TRBD1	.
CASSYSRQGNSPLHF	TGTGCCAGCAGTTACTCGAGGCAGGGTAATTCACCCCTCCACTTT	TRBV6-5	TRBJ1-6	.	.
CSARTGFNEKLFF	TGCAGTGCTAGGACAGGGTTTAATGAAAAACTGTTTTTT	TRBV20-1	TRBJ1-4	TRBD1	.
CASSIRGYKHQPQHF	TGTGCCAGCAGTATCAGGGGGTATAAGCATCAGCCCCAGCATTTT	TRBV28	TRBJ1-5	TRBD1	.
CASSDPGQNRNTEAFF	TGTGCCAGCAGTGATCCGGGACAGAATAGGAACACTGAAGCTTTCTTT	TRBV12-3/TRBV12-4	TRBJ1-1	TRBD1	.
CASGVSYNSPLHF	TGTGCCAGCGGAGTGTCCTATAATTCACCCCTCCACTTT	TRBV6-1	TRBJ1-6	.	.
CASSPRQALAKNIQYF	TGTGCCAGTAGTCCCCGACAAGCACTAGCCAAAAACATTCAGTACTTC	TRBV19	TRBJ2-4	.	.
CSANRDRGSSFDNYGYTF	TGCAGTGCCAACCGGGACAGGGGATCTTCGTTTGATAACTATGGCTACACCTTC	TRBV20-1	TRBJ1-2	TRBD1	.
CASRTGLAGAYTDTQYF	TGTGCCAGCAGGACGGGACTAGCGGGAGCGTACACAGATACGCAGTATTTT	TRBV12-3/TRBV12-4	TRBJ2-3	TRBD2	.
CASSQDVNGRNNSPLHF	TGCGCCAGCAGCCAAGATGTTAATGGGAGAAATAATTCACCCCTCCACTTT	TRBV4-3	TRBJ1-6	.	.
CSASAPSPGRNEQYF	TGCAGTGCTAGTGCCCCATCCCCTGGGAGGAACGAGCAGTACTTC	TRBV20-1	TRBJ2-7	.	.
CASSPQAGPEQYF	TGTGCCAGCAGCCCCCAGGCGGGGCCCGAGCAGTACTTC	TRBV7-9	TRBJ2-7	.	.
CASSRQGSGRTDTQYF	TGTGCCAGCTCACGACAGGGTAGCGGGAGGACAGATACGCAGTATTTT	TRBV18	TRBJ2-3	TRBD2	.
CASSYREGLTYEQYF	TGTGCCAGCAGTTACCGGGAAGGGCTAACCTACGAGCAGTACTTC	TRBV6-2/TRBV6-3	TRBJ2-7	.	.
CASSLRTGGGGNTIYF	TGTGCCAGCAGCTTAAGGACAGGGGGTGGTGGAAACACCATATATTTT	TRBV7-2	TRBJ1-3	TRBD1	.
CASSSGRNTEAFF	TGTGCCAGCAGTAGCGGGAGGAACACTGAAGCTTTCTTT	TRBV6-4	TRBJ1-1	.	few
CATSDRQETQYF	TGTGCCACCAGTGACAGACAAGAGACCCAGTACTTC	TRBV24-1	TRBJ2-5	.	.
CASSQEVSPRRGYTF	TGCGCCAGCAGCCAAGAAGTTAGCCCCCGTCGGGGCTACACCTTC	TRBV4-3	TRBJ1-2	.	.
CASSLAQAKNTEAFF	TGTGCCAGCAGCTTAGCCCAGGCGAAGAACACTGAAGCTTTCTTT	TRBV7-6	TRBJ1-1	.	.
CASSIQETQYF	TGTGCCAGTAGTATCCAAGAGACCCAGTACTTC	TRBV19	TRBJ2-5	.	.
CASSPPERLYGYTF	TGTGCCAGTAGCCCCCCGGAGAGGCTATATGGCTACACCTTC	TRBV19	TRBJ1-2	.	few
CASSGLAGETQYF	TGTGCCAGTAGTGGACTAGCGGGAGAGACCCAGTACTTC	TRBV19	TRBJ2-5	TRBD2	once
CASAGVDQPQHF	TGTGCCAGCGCGGGGGTTGATCAGCCCCAGCATTTT	TRBV6-1	TRBJ1-5	.	.
CASSHPLGAQRTQYF	TGCGCCAGCAGCCACCCCCTGGGGGCCCAGCGGACCCAGTACTTC	TRBV4-1	TRBJ2-5	.	.
CASSSGTSGIYEQYF	TGTGCCAGCAGTAGCGGGACTAGCGGGATCTACGAGCAGTACTTC	TRBV6-1	TRBJ2-7	TRBD2	.
CASSHETGNSPLHF	TGCGCCAGCAGCCATGAAACAGGGAATTCACCCCTCCACTTT	TRBV5-1	TRBJ1-6	.	few
CASSRQGLADHYEQYF	TGTGCCAGTAGTAGACAGGGACTAGCGGATCACTACGAGCAGTACTTC	TRBV19	TRBJ2-7	TRBD2	few